This TCR beta chain was found in a study of cytomegalovirus exposure and HLA in healthy donors. Study details: Researchers found that about 82% of a few hundred genotyped donors fell within the Caucasian-associated ancestry cluster.

The germline V gene encodes CDR1 SGHTA and CDR2 FQGTGA. Trimming stripped 5 bases from V and 4 bases from J, with 16 bases between. The CDR3 runs to 15 residues. It was with 60 Vbeta and 13 Jbeta primers that the PCR ran. The method was immunoSEQ multiplex PCR; TCRdb's version includes in-frame clones alone and lacks a portion of them. The sample's table shows about 140,000 clones. The chain uses TRBV7-3 and TRBJ2-3; D uncertain. This receptor was taken from a man in his forties or fifties in good health and CMV-seronegative. Sequencing input: PBMCs. This CDR3 is CASSNPPPGADTQYF. The CDR3, as DNA: TGTGCCAGCAGCAATCCTCCCCCGGGTGCAGATACGCAGTATTTT.